This is a list of T cell receptor beta chains from one sample in a study of T cell responses to AZD1222 COVID-19 vaccine. Clones were read by immunoSEQ multiplex PCR, and TCRdb kept only the in-frame ones, dropping some. There are 150,000 to 200,000 clones in the sample; around nine tenths occur only once, and around 1.5% lies in the top ten. The sequencing used peripheral blood, collected on day 0 of AZD1222 vaccination. The receptors here all came from an adult in good health. Both conserved end residues are part of each CDR3. D genes are given only for firm matches. Clone size is stated in some rows and not others, as once, few, many or a class when expanded.

V gene	D gene	clone size	J gene	CDR3 protein	CDR3 DNA
TRBV7-9	NA	NA	TRBJ1-1	CASSLVLMAGNKSFF	TGTGCCAGCAGCTTAGTCTTAATGGCAGGGAATAAGAGTTTCTTT
TRBV29-1	NA	NA	TRBJ1-2	CSVRATGYGYTF	TGCAGCGTTCGAGCGACGGGCTATGGCTACACCTTC
TRBV7-2	NA	once	TRBJ1-6	CASSLVSSNSPLHF	TGTGCCAGCAGCTTAGTTTCCAGCAATTCACCCCTCCACTTT
TRBV25-1	NA	NA	TRBJ1-2	CASSEYPGHYGYTF	TGTGCCAGCAGTGAATATCCAGGGCACTATGGCTACACCTTC
TRBV14	NA	NA	TRBJ1-1	CASSQWGNTEAFF	TGTGCCAGCAGCCAATGGGGAAACACTGAAGCTTTCTTT
TRBV27	NA	once	TRBJ2-3	CASSPRVGLTQYF	TGTGCCAGCAGTCCCAGAGTCGGCCTTACGCAGTATTTT
TRBV18	TRBD1	NA	TRBJ1-3	CASSPARGTGASGNTIYF	TGTGCCAGCTCACCCGCCCGCGGGACAGGGGCCTCTGGAAACACCATATATTTT
TRBV5-1	TRBD1	NA	TRBJ1-6	CASRRQGDNSPLHF	TGCGCCAGCAGGAGGCAGGGGGATAATTCACCCCTCCACTTT
TRBV6-6	NA	NA	TRBJ1-2	CASSYPEGGNYGYTF	TGTGCCAGCAGTTACCCGGAGGGGGGTAACTATGGCTACACCTTC
TRBV4-3	NA	NA	TRBJ2-5	CASSPVGSGETQYF	TGCGCCAGCAGCCCGGTGGGTTCTGGGGAGACCCAGTACTTC
TRBV7-2	TRBD2	once	TRBJ2-7	CASSLTSGGRREQYF	TGTGCCAGCAGCTTGACTAGCGGGGGCCGCCGGGAGCAGTACTTC
TRBV19	TRBD2	NA	TRBJ2-1	CASSHPGLANEQFF	TGTGCCAGTAGTCATCCGGGACTAGCAAATGAGCAGTTCTTC
TRBV18	NA	NA	TRBJ1-4	CASSPGSTNEKLFF	TGTGCCAGCTCACCAGGGTCAACTAATGAAAAACTGTTTTTT
TRBV2	NA	NA	TRBJ1-1	CASSATSGAAFF	TGTGCCAGCAGTGCGACCTCAGGCGCAGCTTTCTTT
TRBV7-2	NA	NA	TRBJ2-7	CASSRGLISYEQYF	TGTGCCAGCAGCCGCGGACTGATTTCCTACGAGCAGTACTTC
TRBV19	TRBD2	NA	TRBJ2-3	CASRERGGNLDTQYF	TGTGCCAGTAGGGAGCGGGGGGGCAATCTAGATACGCAGTATTTT
TRBV18	TRBD1	NA	TRBJ1-3	CASFPDRVGNTIYF	TGTGCCAGCTTTCCGGACAGGGTTGGAAACACCATATATTTT
TRBV6-5	NA	once	TRBJ2-7	CASRPAGTVSYEQYF	TGTGCCAGCAGACCCGCAGGAACAGTCTCCTACGAGCAGTACTTC
TRBV5-8	NA	NA	TRBJ2-3	CASSLHPGAGGDTQYF	TGTGCCAGCAGCTTGCATCCGGGGGCCGGGGGAGATACGCAGTATTTT
TRBV11-2	NA	NA	TRBJ2-5	CASSLGGTQETQYF	TGTGCCAGCAGCTTAGGAGGGACCCAAGAGACCCAGTACTTC
TRBV30	NA	once	TRBJ1-2	CAWARTANYGYTF	TGTGCCTGGGCCAGGACAGCGAACTATGGCTACACCTTC
TRBV24-1	TRBD1	NA	TRBJ1-4	CATRTPPIRDRVRIDATNEKLFF	TGTGCCACCAGGACCCCCCCAATCCGGGACAGGGTTCGAATAGATGCAACTAATGAAAAACTGTTTTTT